The sequence of this TCR beta chain was determined in a study of response to subunit inactivated influenza vaccine. Study findings and constraints: Authors proposed each seasonal influenza vaccination draws in few new T cells.

In regard to this clonotype: Its antigen is as yet unknown.

Germline-derived CDR1 and CDR2 are SGHRS and YFSETQ. Deletions cut 0 bases from V and 3 bases from J, with 13 bases between. There are 16 residues in the CDR3. Each CDR3 protein is one row after TCRdb ran MiXCR on the RT-PCR reads. The table has 650,000 to 800,000 distinct CDR3 sequences, about 15% seen once. J is TRBJ2-1 and V is TRBV5-1, with D perhaps matching TRBD2 (6 bases). This sample comprised PBMCs from blood, obtained 14 to 15 days before vaccination. The receptor was isolated from a man aged 50 to 59 who received an inactivated influenza vaccine. CDR3 sequence: CASSLEGLANYNEQFF. DNA of the CDR3: TGCGCCAGCAGCTTGGAGGGTCTAGCGAACTACAATGAGCAGTTCTTC.